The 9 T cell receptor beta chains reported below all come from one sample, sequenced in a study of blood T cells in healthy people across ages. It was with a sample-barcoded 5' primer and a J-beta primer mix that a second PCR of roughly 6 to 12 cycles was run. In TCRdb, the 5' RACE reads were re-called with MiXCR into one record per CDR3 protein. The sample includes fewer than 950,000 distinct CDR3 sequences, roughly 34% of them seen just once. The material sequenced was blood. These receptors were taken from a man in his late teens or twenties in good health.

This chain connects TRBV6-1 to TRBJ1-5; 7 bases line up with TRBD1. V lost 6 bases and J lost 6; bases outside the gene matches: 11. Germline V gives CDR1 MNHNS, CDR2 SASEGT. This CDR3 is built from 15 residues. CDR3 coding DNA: TGTGCCAGCAGGTACGACAGGGTTGTTCGTCAGCCCCAGCATTTT. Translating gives CASRYDRVVRQPQHF.

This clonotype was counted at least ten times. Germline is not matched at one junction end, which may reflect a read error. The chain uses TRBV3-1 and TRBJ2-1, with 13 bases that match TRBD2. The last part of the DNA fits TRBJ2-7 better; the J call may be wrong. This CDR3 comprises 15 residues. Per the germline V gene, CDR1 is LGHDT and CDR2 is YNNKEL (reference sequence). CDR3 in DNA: TGCGCCAGCAGCCAGGGACTAGCGGGGAACAATGAGCAGTACTTC. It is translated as CASSQGLAGNNEQYF.

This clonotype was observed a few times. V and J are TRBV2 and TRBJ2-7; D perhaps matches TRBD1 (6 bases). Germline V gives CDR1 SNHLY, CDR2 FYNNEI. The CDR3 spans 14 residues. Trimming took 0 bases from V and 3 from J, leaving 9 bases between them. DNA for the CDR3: TGTGCCAGCAGTGAAGCCCAACAGGGCTACGAGCAGTACTTC. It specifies CASSEAQQGYEQYF.

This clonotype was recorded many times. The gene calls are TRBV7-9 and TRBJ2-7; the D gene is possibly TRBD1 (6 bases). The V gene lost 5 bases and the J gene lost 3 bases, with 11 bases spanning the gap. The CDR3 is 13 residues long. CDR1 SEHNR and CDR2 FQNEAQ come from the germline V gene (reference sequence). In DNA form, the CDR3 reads TGTGCCAGCAGCCCCGGGGACAACTACGAGCAGTACTTC. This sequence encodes CASSPGDNYEQYF.

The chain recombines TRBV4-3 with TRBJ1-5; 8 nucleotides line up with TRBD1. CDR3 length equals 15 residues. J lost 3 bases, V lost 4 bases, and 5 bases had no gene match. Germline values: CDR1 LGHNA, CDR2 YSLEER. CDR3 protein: CASSLGQGDNQPQHF. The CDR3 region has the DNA TGCGCCAGCAGCCTTGGACAGGGTGACAATCAGCCCCAGCATTTT.

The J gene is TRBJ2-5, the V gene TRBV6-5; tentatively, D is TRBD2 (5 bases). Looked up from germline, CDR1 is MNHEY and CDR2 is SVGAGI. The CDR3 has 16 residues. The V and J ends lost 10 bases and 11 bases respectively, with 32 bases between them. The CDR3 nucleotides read TGTGCCACCAAACGGGGATGGGAAAGGGTGGGCAATGAGCAGTACTTC. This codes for CATKRGWERVGNEQYF.

The CDR3 reads CAGSRKGHNEQYF. CDR3 in DNA: TGTGCTGGCAGCCGGAAGGGCCACAATGAGCAGTACTTC. The chain recombines TRBV7-7 with TRBJ2-7; D is undetermined. Germline V gives CDR1 SSHAT, CDR2 FNYEAQ (reference sequence). The CDR3 spans 13 residues.

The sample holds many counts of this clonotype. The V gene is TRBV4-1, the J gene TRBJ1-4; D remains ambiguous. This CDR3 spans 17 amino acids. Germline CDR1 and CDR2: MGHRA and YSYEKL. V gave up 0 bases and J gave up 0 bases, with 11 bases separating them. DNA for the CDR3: TGCGCCAGCAGCCAAGATGCAGGTTTCTCAACTAATGAAAAACTGTTTTTT. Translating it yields CASSQDAGFSTNEKLFF.

CDR3 region: CAWRATGTVNYGYTF. CDR3 coding DNA: TGTGCCTGGAGGGCAACGGGAACAGTAAACTATGGCTACACCTTC. The chain uses TRBV30 and TRBJ1-2; no firm D call. The V gene lost 3 bases and the J gene lost 2 bases, with 16 bases spanning the gap. Germline V CDR1 and CDR2: GTSNPN, SVGIG (reference sequence). The length of the CDR3 is 15 residues.